The 15 T cell receptor beta chains in this list originate from one sample, sequenced in a study of human T cells and chemical hapten exposure. TCRdb redid the calling of the RACE reads with MiXCR, one entry per CDR3 protein. The sample includes some 150,000 distinct CDR3 sequences, roughly 12% of them seen just once. The time point here: patch test 2, 6 weeks after DPC sensitization. Indicated treatment: therapeutic diphenylcyclopropenone sensitization with weekly scalp DPC. This material consisted of whole blood, taken in connection with sensitization to the hapten diphenylcyclopropenone (DPC). The origin of the receptors is a woman aged 45-60 years with alopecia areata. Some clones in this sample may be carry-over from other donors' samples.

The chain carries TRBV4-3 and TRBJ1-6; D is possibly TRBD1 (5 bases). The V end was cut by 1 base, the J end by 7 bases, with 8 bases between. Germline assignment: CDR1 LGHNA and CDR2 YSLEER. The CDR3 totals 14 residues. The CDR3 DNA reads TGCGCCAGCAGCCAAGTCCGGGGGAATTCACCCCTCCACTTT. Translating it yields CASSQVRGNSPLHF.

J is TRBJ1-1 and V is TRBV6-4, with TRBD1 as a possible D gene (6 bases). CDR3 length: 15 amino acids. The germline V gene has CDR1 MRHNA and CDR2 SNTAGT. The V end lost 3 bases, the J end lost 5 bases, and 16 bases lay between the germline ends. The CDR3 DNA reads TGTGCCAGCAGTGAAGATGGCCCCAGGGGAACTGAAGCTTTCTTT. Protein product: CASSEDGPRGTEAFF.

The chain joins TRBV5-1 to TRBJ2-7; TRBD1 aligns across 10 bases. Germline V CDR1 and CDR2: SGHRS, YFSETQ. V gave up 4 bases and J gave up 4 bases; unmatched junction bases: 8. There are 15 residues in the CDR3. CDR3 loop: CASSGGPDRGYEQYF. The CDR3 coding sequence is TGCGCCAGCAGCGGCGGCCCGGACAGGGGGTACGAGCAGTACTTC. Complete variable domain (other parts from reference TRBV5-1 and TRBJ2-7): KAGVTQTPRYLIKTRGQQVTLSCSPISGHRSVSWYQQTPGQGLQFLFEYFSETQRNKGNFPGRFSGRQFSNSRSEMNVSTLELGDSALYLCASSGGPDRGYEQYFGPGTRLTVT.

This clonotype has just a few counts. The chain is built from TRBV10-2 and TRBJ2-2, with 15 bases lining up with TRBD2. CDR1 and CDR2 from the germline V gene are WSHSY and SAAADI. The J segment lost 4 bases and the V segment lost 2 bases, leaving 5 bases of the junction unmatched. The CDR3 spans 18 residues. CDR3 residues: CASSEGLAGGPRTGELFF. CDR3 in DNA: TGCGCCAGCAGTGAGGGACTAGCGGGAGGGCCGCGCACCGGGGAGCTGTTTTTT.

Only a few counts were recorded for this clonotype. This sequence joins TRBV11-2 and TRBJ2-3; D tentatively fits TRBD1 or TRBD2 (6 bases each). Germline-derived CDR1 and CDR2 are SGHAT and FQNNGV. V was pared by 5 bases and J by 6 bases, with 12 bases between. The CDR3 is 13 residues long. CDR3 sequence (DNA): TGTGCCAGCAGCCCACCGGGGGCGGATACGCAGTATTTT. Protein product: CASSPPGADTQYF.

This clonotype was seen at least ten times. This chain links TRBV29-1 with TRBJ2-3; D is ambiguous. Trimming stripped 7 bases from V and 1 base from J, with 15 bases between. Germline CDR1 SQVTM, CDR2 ANQGSEA. The CDR3 has 14 amino acids. The CDR3 region is CSGAARTRTDTQYF. Written as DNA, the CDR3 is TGCAGCGGGGCGGCCAGGACCCGCACAGATACGCAGTATTTT.

This clonotype turned up a few times. The chain recombines TRBV10-1 with TRBJ2-1; D gene uncertain. Trimming took off 4 bases at V and 0 bases at J, with 7 bases between the two ends. CDR1 WNHNN and CDR2 SYGVQD come from the germline V gene (reference sequence). The CDR3 covers 14 residues. CDR3 protein: CASSASSSYNEQFF. The CDR3, as DNA: TGCGCCAGCAGTGCCTCTAGCTCCTACAATGAGCAGTTCTTC.

Of note for this clonotype: This may stem from a read error, because a much larger clone lies one nucleotide away. The chain employs TRBV6-6 and TRBJ1-4; D unclear. The CDR3 spans 15 residues. CDR1 and CDR2 (germline): MNHNY, SVGAGI (reference sequence). Trimming removed 8 bases at V and 2 bases at J, with 15 bases between. The DNA of the CDR3 is TGTGCCAGCCACCGTGGGTGCGCGACTAATGAAAAACTGTTTTTT. Protein product: CASHRGCATNEKLFF.

This clonotype was counted at least ten times. The chain couples TRBV7-3 to TRBJ2-1, with 9 nucleotides matching TRBD2. From germline, CDR1 is SGHTA and CDR2 FQGTGA. V lost 5 bases, J lost 0 bases, and 8 bases stayed unmatched. This CDR3 is 17 amino acids long. CDR3 in amino acids: CASSLAGRLSSYNEQFF. For the CDR3, the DNA is TGTGCCAGCAGCCTAGCGGGACGACTGAGCTCCTACAATGAGCAGTTCTTC.

This clonotype was detected many times. V is TRBV24-1 and J is TRBJ2-1; weak D call: TRBD2 (5 bases). Between the trimmed V and J ends, which lost 5 bases and 10 bases, there was a span of 20 bases. This CDR3 has 15 amino acids. Germline loops: CDR1 KGHDR, CDR2 SFDVKD. DNA for the CDR3: TGTGCCACCAGTGGCAGACCGATCTCGAGGGAAGAGCAGTTCTTC. It translates to CATSGRPISREEQFF.

This chain uses TRBV7-3 with TRBJ2-1; 11 nucleotides match TRBD2. J gave up 6 bases and V 4 bases, and 8 bases lay outside the gene matches. Germline CDR1 reads SGHTA; CDR2 reads FQGTGA. The CDR3 runs 16 residues. The CDR3, as DNA: TGTGCCAGCAGCTCCCACACTAGCGGGAGTTCCAATGAGCAGTTCTTC. This codes for CASSSHTSGSSNEQFF.

V usage is TRBV14 and J usage is TRBJ1-6; the D is unclear. CDR1 and CDR2 from the germline V gene are SGHDN and FVKESK. This CDR3 region has 15 residues. With 1 base removed from V and 9 bases from J, the gap between germline ends came to 13 bases. The CDR3 loop is CASSQAESRISPLHF. The CDR3 coding sequence is TGTGCCAGCAGCCAAGCCGAATCAAGGATTTCACCCCTCCACTTT. Filled out from reference TRBV14 and TRBJ1-6, the complete variable domain reads EAGVTQFPSHSVIEKGQTVTLRCDPISGHDNLYWYRRVMGKEIKFLLHFVKESKQDESGMPNNRFLAERTGGTYSTLKVQPAELEDSGVYFCASSQAESRISPLHFGNGTRLTVT.

The DNA of the CDR3 is TGTGCCAGCCCCGGAGGGACTAGCGGGAAGGTTGAAGAGCAGTACTTC. Amino acids: CASPGGTSGKVEEQYF. The chain carries TRBV5-5 and TRBJ2-7; TRBD2 matches 13 bases. Unmatched junction bases numbered 14, after V lost 7 bases and J lost 7 bases. The CDR3 has 16 residues. Per germline, CDR1 SGHKS and CDR2 YYEKEE (reference sequence).

This clonotype was observed a handful of times. The genes are TRBV20-1 and TRBJ2-7, with 11 bases lining up with TRBD2. The CDR3 sequence is 15 residues long. Germline V gene data show CDR1 as DFQATT and CDR2 as SNEGSKA (reference sequence). Losses at the gene ends were 0 bases for V and 6 bases for J; bases not matched to a gene: 7. CDR3 protein: CSARDMGLAVSEQYF. The CDR3 DNA reads TGCAGTGCTAGAGATATGGGACTAGCGGTTTCCGAGCAGTACTTC.

This clonotype was seen repeatedly, ten times or more. The J gene is TRBJ2-7, the V gene TRBV6-5; perhaps TRBD2 as D (5 bases). The CDR3 consists of 13 residues. The V end was cut by 2 bases, the J end by 4 bases, with 9 bases between. CDR1 MNHEY and CDR2 SVGAGI come from the germline V gene. The CDR3 nucleotides read TGTGCCAGCAGTTACAGGGAGAGGTACGAGCAGTACTTC. Amino acids: CASSYRERYEQYF.